This TCR beta chain was recovered during a study of blood T cell repertoires in COVID-19. As for the study in general: Both acute and convalescent COVID-19 samples were obtained from the United States, Italy and Spain.

The repertoire was sequenced with immunoSEQ multiplex PCR; TCRdb's copy has only in-frame clones and lacks some. The table shows 90,000 to 130,000 clones, with 88% occurring only once. The source material was peripheral blood. The clonotype was recovered from a human donor in a cohort sampled during active COVID-19.

The CDR3 nucleotides read TGTGCCAGCAGTTCCCAGGGAGCGGGAGGCTACGAGCAGTACTTC. Translation: CASSSQGAGGYEQYF. V gene TRBV27 combines with J gene TRBJ2-7, with 9 bases identical to TRBD2. Germline CDR1 and CDR2: MNHEY and SMNVEV (reference sequence). The CDR3 length is 15 residues. Trimming at V came to 4 bases and at J to 3 bases, leaving 7 bases not matched to a gene.